This section outlines one T cell receptor beta chain sequence together with its context. The CDR3 runs 14 residues. The ends lost 7 bases at V and 2 bases at J; junction bases unmatched: 10. Germline V CDR1 and CDR2: DFQATT, SNEGSKA (reference sequence). This sample was taken from a study of blood T cells in healthy people across ages. With a J-beta primer mix and a sample-barcoded 5' primer, a second PCR ran about 7 to 12 cycles. TCRdb used MiXCR to reprocess the 5' RACE reads, holding one entry per CDR3 protein. This sample yields approximately 780,000 distinct CDR3 sequences, of which approximately 24% are seen a single time; 3% belongs to the top ten. The same sample was also studied in work on T cells of mothers and their children.

The source material was blood. The chain carries TRBV20-1 and TRBJ2-7; 8 bases agree with TRBD2. The origin of this receptor is a boy aged 5-17 years in good health. CDR3 sequence reads: CSGFPSGRPYEQYF. The DNA of the CDR3 is TGCAGTGGGTTCCCTAGCGGGCGACCCTACGAGCAGTACTTC.